This T cell receptor beta chain originates from a study of cytomegalovirus exposure and HLA in healthy donors. The V and J ends lost 4 bases and 0 bases, in that order; junction bases with no gene match: 0. The CDR3 is 16 amino acids. Germline loops: CDR1 MNHEY, CDR2 SVGAGI. Vbeta (60) and Jbeta (13) primers were used in the PCR. Measured with immunoSEQ multiplex PCR; TCRdb has only the in-frame clones, and not every one. This table holds under 200,000 clones, 80% found once. This clonotype was sampled from a man between 18 and 29 years old in good health and CMV-seropositive. The sample consisted of PBMCs. The chain links TRBV6-5 to TRBJ1-6; 10 bases agree with TRBD1. The CDR3 coding sequence is TGTGCCAGCAGTTGGGACAGGGGCTCCTATAATTCACCCCTCCACTTT. This codes for CASSWDRGSYNSPLHF.